This passage covers 18 T cell receptor beta chains from one sample sequenced in a study of tumor-infiltrating lymphocytes in localized non-small cell lung cancer. Sequencing used immunoSEQ multiplex PCR; TCRdb keeps in-frame clones, though not all of them. The sample has 11,000 to 15,000 clones, 82% seen once. The specimen sequenced was lung tumor tissue. These receptors were collected from a human donor with non-small cell lung cancer.

This sequence joins TRBV19 and TRBJ1-4; D gene ambiguous. Germline assignment: CDR1 LNHDA and CDR2 SQIVND (reference sequence). There are 16 residues in the CDR3. The ends were cut back, 8 bases at V and 4 bases at J, with 20 bases in the middle. This chain's CDR3 is CASLNLWATDNEKLFF. The DNA of the CDR3 is TGTGCCAGTCTCAATCTGTGGGCAACGGATAATGAAAAACTGTTTTTT.

The table lists this clone with a few counts. The chain joins TRBV7-3 to TRBJ2-5; D is ambiguous. The germline V and J ends were trimmed by 0 bases and 0 bases, with 2 bases remaining between them. CDR3 length: 13 amino acids. Germline loops: CDR1 SGHTA, CDR2 FQGTGA. The CDR3 coding sequence is TGTGCCAGCAGCTTAACGAACCAAGAGACCCAGTACTTC. It encodes CASSLTNQETQYF.

The gene calls are TRBV21-1 and TRBJ2-1; whether TRBD1, the table's D call, matches the DNA was not checked. TRBV21-1 is shown as a pseudogene. The CDR3 covers 13 residues. The CDR3 region has the DNA TGTGCCAGAACAGGGTCCCGGAGGTGGGAGCAGTTCTTC. Protein product: CARTGSRRWEQFF.

V and J are TRBV28 and TRBJ1-2; TRBD1 matches at 7 bases. Germline V gene lookup returns CDR1 MDHEN and CDR2 SYDVKM. The trim removed 5 bases at V and 4 bases at J, leaving 7 bases unmatched. The CDR3 length is 14 residues. CDR3 nucleotide sequence: TGTGCCAGCAGTCAAGAAGACAGGGCCTATGGCTACACCTTC. Its translation: CASSQEDRAYGYTF.

The chain is built from TRBV30 and TRBJ2-4; tentatively, D is TRBD2 (6 bases). CDR1 and CDR2 (germline): GTSNPN, SVGIG (reference sequence). The V end lost 4 bases, the J end lost 3 bases, and 13 bases lay between the germline ends. The CDR3 has 14 amino acids. The CDR3 sequence is CAWTRGEVKNIQYF. CDR3 nucleotides: TGTGCCTGGACCCGAGGGGAGGTCAAAAACATTCAGTACTTC.

V usage is TRBV7-9 and J usage is TRBJ2-3, with D perhaps assigned TRBD1 or TRBD2 (6 bases each). This CDR3 is built from 17 residues. CDR1 is SEHNR, CDR2 FQNEAQ, per germline (reference sequence). Trimming took off 5 bases at V and 2 bases at J, with 20 bases between the two ends. As DNA, the CDR3 is TGTGCCAGCAGCATCGGGACGAGTAGGGGGGCCACAGATACGCAGTATTTT. Translation gives CASSIGTSRGATDTQYF. Using reference TRBV7-9 and TRBJ2-3 for the parts outside the CDR3, the full variable domain is DTGVSQNPRHKITKRGQNVTFRCDPISEHNRLYWYRQTLGQGPEFLTYFQNEAQLEKSRLLSDRFSAERPKGSFSTLEIQRTEQGDSAMYLCASSIGTSRGATDTQYFGPGTRLTVL.

The rearrangement uses TRBV13 and TRBJ2-5; tentative D call: TRBD1 (7 bases). The assigned J gene may be wrong: the sequence end matches TRBJ2-7 better. Per the germline V gene, CDR1 is PRHDT and CDR2 is FYEKMQ (reference sequence). The CDR3 contains 14 residues. The CDR3 region is CASSKPGGSYEQYF. The DNA of the CDR3 is TGTGCCAGCAGCAAACCAGGGGGGTCCTACGAGCAGTACTTC.

This chain uses TRBV27 with TRBJ1-2; 7 bases are shared with TRBD1. The CDR3 is 16 amino acids. V dropped 6 bases and J dropped 1; count of bases not matched to a gene: 11. The germline V gene encodes CDR1 MNHEY and CDR2 SMNVEV (reference sequence). The CDR3 region is CASSSGWGQNNYGYTF. The CDR3 bases are TGTGCCAGCAGCTCGGGATGGGGACAGAATAACTATGGCTACACCTTC.

The CDR3 DNA reads as TGCAGCGTTGAACTAGCGGGGGGGTTAATTGTGACCCAGTACTTC. Translating gives CSVELAGGLIVTQYF. The gene calls are TRBV29-1 and TRBJ2-5; TRBD2 agrees at 12 bases. Germline V gene data show CDR1 as SQVTM and CDR2 as ANQGSEA. The ends lost 2 bases at V and 7 bases at J; junction bases unmatched: 8. The length of the CDR3 is 15 residues.

The chain carries TRBV7-7 and TRBJ2-2, with D tentatively TRBD2 (6 bases). The germline CDR1 and CDR2 sequences are SSHAT and FNYEAQ (reference sequence). Trimming removed 6 bases at V and 1 base at J, with 9 bases between. CDR3 length: 14 residues. CDR3 nucleotide sequence: TGTGCCAGCAGGTTGGGACTGAACACCGGGGAGCTGTTTTTT. Protein sequence: CASRLGLNTGELFF.

This chain connects TRBV2 to TRBJ1-4; TRBD1 matches at 12 bases. The CDR3 covers 16 residues. Germline lookup yields CDR1 SNHLY and CDR2 FYNNEI. With 4 bases clipped from V and 10 bases from J, the junction kept 10 bases outside the gene matches. CDR3 DNA sequence: TGTGCCAGCAGTGGTCTCCGGGACAGGGGGCCAGGAAAACTGTTTTTT. Translated, it gives CASSGLRDRGPGKLFF.

Written as DNA, the CDR3 is TGTGCCTGGAGGAGACCGCGGGTCACAGATACGCAGTATTTT. This sequence encodes CAWRRPRVTDTQYF. This chain links TRBV30 with TRBJ2-3; the D gene is possibly TRBD2 (5 bases). The CDR3 has 14 amino acids. V lost 3 bases and J lost 2, with 12 bases in between. In germline, CDR1 is GTSNPN, CDR2 SVGIG (reference sequence).

The chain links TRBV11-1 to TRBJ2-4, with TRBD2 identical over 7 bases. There are 14 residues in the CDR3. CDR1 and CDR2 (germline): SGHAT, FQDESV (reference sequence). Unmatched junction bases numbered 3, after V lost 1 base and J lost 6 bases. The CDR3 nucleotides read TGTGCCAGCAGCTTAGGCGGGGAGGGAAACATTCAGTACTTC. Protein: CASSLGGEGNIQYF. Together with reference TRBV11-1 and TRBJ2-4, the CDR3 gives the full variable domain: EAEVAQSPRYKITEKSQAVAFWCDPISGHATLYWYRQILGQGPELLVQFQDESVVDDSQLPKDRFSAERLKGVDSTLKIQPAELGDSAMYLCASSLGGEGNIQYFGAGTRLSVL.

J is TRBJ2-3 and V is TRBV21-1; no DNA check was done on the table's D call, TRBD1. TRBV21-1 is assigned pseudogene status. This CDR3 is 16 amino acids long. CDR3 bases: TGTGCCAGCAGCTTTCCCACGAGGGGGTTTACAGATACGCAGTATTTT. This gives the protein CASSFPTRGFTDTQYF.

The V and J genes are TRBV7-9 and TRBJ2-7; 11 positions match TRBD1. The germline V gene has CDR1 SEHNR and CDR2 FQNEAQ (reference sequence). V was clipped by 0 bases and J by 8 bases; unmatched bases: 6. This CDR3 is built from 15 residues. The CDR3 region is CASSLAAGQGEKQYF. DNA for the CDR3: TGTGCCAGCAGCTTAGCGGCGGGACAGGGGGAAAAGCAGTACTTC. Full variable domain (outside the CDR3, taken from reference TRBV7-9 and TRBJ2-7): DTGVSQNPRHKITKRGQNVTFRCDPISEHNRLYWYRQTLGQGPEFLTYFQNEAQLEKSRLLSDRFSAERPKGSFSTLEIQRTEQGDSAMYLCASSLAAGQGEKQYFGPGTRLTVT.

The chain is built from TRBV5-6 and TRBJ1-6; D is possibly TRBD1 (6 bases). V was clipped by 4 bases and J by 7 bases, with 18 bases between them. This CDR3 comprises 16 residues. Germline loops: CDR1 SGHDT, CDR2 YYEEEE. This chain's CDR3 is CASSPSTGKRNSPLHF. Here the CDR3 DNA reads TGTGCCAGCAGCCCATCTACAGGGAAGAGGAATTCACCCCTCCACTTT.

The chain employs TRBV5-1 and TRBJ2-1; D may be TRBD1 (6 bases). The CDR3 runs 16 residues. The V end was cut by 4 bases, the J end by 0 bases, with 14 bases between. Germline assignment: CDR1 SGHRS and CDR2 YFSETQ. CDR3 in DNA: TGCGCCAGCAGCCTGGACAGAGGGGCCTCCTACAATGAGCAGTTCTTC. Its translation is CASSLDRGASYNEQFF.

The chain carries TRBV5-1 and TRBJ2-2, with 12 bases that match TRBD2. Germline V lookup: CDR1 SGHRS, CDR2 YFSETQ. The CDR3 spans 17 residues. V shed 1 base and J 1 base; nucleotides not matched to a gene: 2. The CDR3 nucleotides read TGCGCCAGCAGCTTGACTAGCGGGGGGTTGAACACCGGGGAGCTGTTTTTT. Encoded protein: CASSLTSGGLNTGELFF.